Below, 11 T cell receptor beta chains from the same sample are listed, as sequenced in a study of cytomegalovirus exposure and HLA in healthy donors. Sequenced by immunoSEQ multiplex PCR; TCRdb stores in-frame clones only, minus some. The table includes about 280,000 clones, roughly 88% detected once. Sequencing was carried out using PBMCs. The receptors stem from a woman under 30 in good health and CMV-seronegative.

V gene TRBV13 combines with J gene TRBJ1-1, with D maybe TRBD1 (6 bases). V lost 6 bases and J lost 2, with 16 bases in between. The CDR3 spans 15 residues. In germline, CDR1 is PRHDT, CDR2 FYEKMQ (reference sequence). The CDR3 nucleotides are TGTGCCAGCAGTCTTAATAAGGGGGTCAACACTGAAGCTTTCTTT. The encoded protein is CASSLNKGVNTEAFF.

The J gene is TRBJ2-5, the V gene TRBV10-3; 8 bases match TRBD2. Germline V lookup: CDR1 ENHRY, CDR2 SYGVKD. The trim removed 6 bases at V and 2 bases at J, leaving 8 bases unmatched. This CDR3 contains 15 residues. In nucleotides, the CDR3 is TGTGCCATCAGCCGACAGCGGGAGCCGCAAGAGACCCAGTACTTC. It codes for CAISRQREPQETQYF.

The genes are TRBV9 and TRBJ2-2; perhaps TRBD2 as D (6 bases). V lost 4 bases, J lost 0 bases, and 19 bases lay in between. Germline V gene lookup returns CDR1 SGDLS and CDR2 YYNGEE. The CDR3 is 18 amino acids. Written as DNA, the CDR3 is TGTGCCAGCAGCCCATCTAGAGCCGCGGGAACGAACACCGGGGAGCTGTTTTTT. Encoded protein: CASSPSRAAGTNTGELFF.

J is TRBJ1-4 and V is TRBV18; D call uncertain. Per the germline V gene, CDR1 is KGHSH and CDR2 is LQKENI. V was cut by 2 bases and J by 1 base, with 8 bases left in between. CDR3 length: 15 amino acids. The CDR3 loop reads CASSPELETNEKLFF. The CDR3 bases are TGTGCCAGCTCACCAGAGTTAGAAACTAATGAAAAACTGTTTTTT.

The genes are TRBV9 and TRBJ2-3; 7 bases match TRBD1. Per the germline V gene, CDR1 is SGDLS and CDR2 is YYNGEE. The CDR3 runs to 12 residues. V trimming: 7 bases; J trimming: 2 bases; junction bases outside the gene matches: 1. This CDR3 is CASGTVTDTQYF. The CDR3 bases are TGTGCCAGCGGGACAGTCACAGATACGCAGTATTTT.

This clone was detected only a few times. This chain uses TRBV9 with TRBJ2-7, with D perhaps matching TRBD1 (5 bases). This CDR3 is built from 15 residues. Trimming stripped 4 bases from V and 2 bases from J, with 16 bases between. Per the germline V gene, CDR1 is SGDLS and CDR2 is YYNGEE. The CDR3 nucleotides read TGTGCCAGCAGCCCTAGGGGCGGAGCTCCCTACGAGCAGTACTTC. This sequence encodes CASSPRGGAPYEQYF. The whole variable domain, remainder taken from reference TRBV9 and TRBJ2-7, is DSGVTQTPKHLITATGQRVTLRCSPRSGDLSVYWYQQSLDQGLQFLIQYYNGEERAKGNILERFSAQQFPDLHSELNLSSLELGDSALYFCASSPRGGAPYEQYFGPGTRLTVT.

This chain links TRBV30 with TRBJ1-2, with D perhaps matching TRBD1 (5 bases). Germline CDR1 and CDR2: GTSNPN and SVGIG (reference sequence). This CDR3 spans 12 amino acids. Deletions cut 4 bases from V and 8 bases from J, with 14 bases between. CDR3 protein: CAWKFSGRGYTF. The CDR3 DNA follows: TGTGCCTGGAAGTTCTCAGGGCGAGGCTACACCTTC.

A few counts support this clone. The V call is TRBV4-2, the J call TRBJ1-6; possibly TRBD1 for D (6 bases). Germline CDR1 reads LGHNA; CDR2 reads YNFKEQ. The CDR3 is 18 amino acids. Trimming pared 7 bases from V and 1 base from J, leaving 20 bases between. The CDR3 here is CASTPTSGEGSYNSPLHF. DNA for the CDR3: TGTGCCAGCACCCCCACTTCAGGGGAGGGGTCCTATAATTCACCCCTCCACTTT.

This chain links TRBV11-2 with TRBJ1-2; 7 nucleotides match TRBD1. V lost 5 bases, J lost 4 bases, and 10 bases stayed unmatched. The CDR3 runs 15 residues. Germline V lookup: CDR1 SGHAT, CDR2 FQNNGV. CDR3 bases: TGTGCCAGCAGCGACCGGGACAGTGATGGCTATGGCTACACCTTC. Its translation: CASSDRDSDGYGYTF.

The V gene is TRBV28, the J gene TRBJ2-7, with D perhaps matching TRBD1 (6 bases). CDR3 length: 15 residues. CDR1 is MDHEN and CDR2 is SYDVKM in the germline V gene. Deletions cut 5 bases from V and 2 bases from J, with 16 bases between. The CDR3 spells CASSPPDRKPYEQYF. As DNA, the CDR3 is TGTGCCAGCAGTCCGCCGGACAGAAAACCCTACGAGCAGTACTTC. Looking up the rest from reference TRBV28 and TRBJ2-7 gives the full variable domain: DVKVTQSSRYLVKRTGEKVFLECVQDMDHENMFWYRQDPGLGLRLIYFSYDVKMKEKGDIPEGYSVSREKKERFSLILESASTNQTSMYLCASSPPDRKPYEQYFGPGTRLTVT.

The rearrangement uses TRBV28 and TRBJ1-3; D is undetermined. CDR3 size: 17 residues. Germline V gene sequence: CDR1 MDHEN, CDR2 SYDVKM. With 5 bases removed from V and 4 bases from J, the gap between germline ends came to 21 bases. CDR3 DNA sequence: TGTGCCAGCAGTCCTAGGACTTTTCGAAGTACCGGAAACACCATATATTTT. Translated: CASSPRTFRSTGNTIYF.